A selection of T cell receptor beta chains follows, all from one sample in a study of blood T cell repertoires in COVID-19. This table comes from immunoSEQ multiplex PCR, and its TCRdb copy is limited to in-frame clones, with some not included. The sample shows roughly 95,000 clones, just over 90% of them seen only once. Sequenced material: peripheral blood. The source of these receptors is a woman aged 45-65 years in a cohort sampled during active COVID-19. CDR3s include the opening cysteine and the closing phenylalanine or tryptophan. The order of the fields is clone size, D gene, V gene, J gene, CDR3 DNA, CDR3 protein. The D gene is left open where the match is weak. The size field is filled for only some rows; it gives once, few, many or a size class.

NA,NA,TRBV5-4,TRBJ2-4,TGTGCCAGCAGCTTAAACAGGTGGGGGGTCAAAAACATTCAGTACTTC,CASSLNRWGVKNIQYF
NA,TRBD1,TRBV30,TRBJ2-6,TGTGCCACGACCAAGACAGGGGGTTTCTCTGGGGCCAACGTCCTGACTTTC,CATTKTGGFSGANVLTF
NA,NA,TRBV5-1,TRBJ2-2,TGCGCCAGCAGCTTGGGACAGGTGAACACCGGGGAGCTGTTTTTT,CASSLGQVNTGELFF
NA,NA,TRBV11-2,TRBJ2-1,TGTGCCAGCAGCTTAAATCCGGACAACAATGAGCAGTTCTTC,CASSLNPDNNEQFF
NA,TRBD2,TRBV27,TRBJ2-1,TGTGCCAGCAGTCGACTAGCGGGAGCAAGGATCCATGAGCAGTTCTTC,CASSRLAGARIHEQFF
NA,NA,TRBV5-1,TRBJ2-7,TGCGCCAGCAGCTTGTTACAAAGGGGGGGCGACGAGCAGTACTTC,CASSLLQRGGDEQYF
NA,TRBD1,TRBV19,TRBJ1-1,TGTGCCAGTAGCCGACAAGCTGACAGGGGTGGCACTGAAGCTTTCTTT,CASSRQADRGGTEAFF
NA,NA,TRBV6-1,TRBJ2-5,TGTGCCAGCAGTGAGGGGGCAGCGAGGGAGACCCAGTACTTC,CASSEGAARETQYF
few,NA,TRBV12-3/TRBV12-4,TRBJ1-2,TGTGCCAGCAGGCCAGGGGTTCGTGGCTACACCTTC,CASRPGVRGYTF
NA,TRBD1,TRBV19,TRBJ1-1,TGTGCCAGTAGTATAGATCGCACAGGGGCTGAAGCTTTCTTT,CASSIDRTGAEAFF
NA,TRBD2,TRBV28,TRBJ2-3,TGTGCCAGCAGTTTGGCGGGACTAGCGGGAGGGACAGATACGCAGTATTTT,CASSLAGLAGGTDTQYF
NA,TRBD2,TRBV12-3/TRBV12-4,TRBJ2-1,TGTGCCAGCAGCCGGACTAGCAGGAATGAGCAGTTCTTC,CASSRTSRNEQFF
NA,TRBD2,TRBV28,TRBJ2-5,TGTGCCAGCTCCACGGGTAGCGGGACCAAAGAGACCCAGTACTTC,CASSTGSGTKETQYF
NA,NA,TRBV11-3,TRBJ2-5,TGTGCCAGCAGCTGGTCGGGTATGGAAGAGACCCAGTACTTC,CASSWSGMEETQYF
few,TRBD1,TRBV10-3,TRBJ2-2,TGTGCCATCAGCGGGACAGGGGCCGTCGGGGAGCTGTTTTTT,CAISGTGAVGELFF
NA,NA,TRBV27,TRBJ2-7,TGTGCCAGCAGTTTGGGAAGGGTGGGACTTGGCGAGCAGTACTTC,CASSLGRVGLGEQYF
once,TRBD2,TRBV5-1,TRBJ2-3,TGCGCCAGCAGCCTACCGGGCGGGGGGGACACAGATACGCAGTATTTT,CASSLPGGGDTDTQYF
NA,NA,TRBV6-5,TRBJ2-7,TGTGCCAGCAGTTACTCGCTGAGCTCCTACGAGCAGTACTTC,CASSYSLSSYEQYF
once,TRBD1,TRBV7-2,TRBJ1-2,TGTGCCAGCAGCTTAGCGTCCCAGGGGGCTAGGAACTATGGCTACACCTTC,CASSLASQGARNYGYTF
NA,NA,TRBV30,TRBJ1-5,TGTGCCTGGAGTGGACAGCATGATCAGCCCCAGCATTTT,CAWSGQHDQPQHF
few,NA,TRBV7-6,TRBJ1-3,TGTGCCAGCAGCTTGGCCAGGTCCTCTGGAAACACCATATATTTT,CASSLARSSGNTIYF
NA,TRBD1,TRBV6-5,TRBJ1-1,TGTGCCAGCAGTTACGGACAGGGGGCCTTTGAAGCTTTCTTT,CASSYGQGAFEAFF
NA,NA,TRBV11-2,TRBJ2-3,TGTGCCAGCAGCTTAGGGGGCCACAACACAGATACGCAGTATTTT,CASSLGGHNTDTQYF
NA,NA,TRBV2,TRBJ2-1,TGTGCCAGCTCGGGCAATGAGCAGTTCTTC,CASSGNEQFF
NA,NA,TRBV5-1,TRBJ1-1,TGCGCCAGCAGCTTGGACAAGATAAACACTGAAGCTTTCTTT,CASSLDKINTEAFF
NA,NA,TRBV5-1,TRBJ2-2,TGCGCCAGCGGGCAGGTCCGGGGTGGACCAACCGGGGAGCTGTTTTTT,CASGQVRGGPTGELFF
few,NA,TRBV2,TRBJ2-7,TGTGCCAGCAGGGGGGGGGAATCCGGGACAGGAGTTACCTACGAGCAGTACTTC,CASRGGESGTGVTYEQYF
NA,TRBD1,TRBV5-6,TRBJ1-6,TGTGCCAGCAGCGTCCGGGACAGGCTCCATTCCCTCCACTTT,CASSVRDRLHSLHF
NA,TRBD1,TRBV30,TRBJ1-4,TGTGCCTGGAATGGTTGGGGACAGGGAAATGAAAAACTGTTTTTT,CAWNGWGQGNEKLFF
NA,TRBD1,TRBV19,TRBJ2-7,TGTGCCAGTAGGACCGGGACAGGGGATGCCCGAGTTGAGCAGTACTTC,CASRTGTGDARVEQYF
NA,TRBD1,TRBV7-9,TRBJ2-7,TGTGCCAGCAGCGCGGGAGCGACAGGGGGCGACGAGCAGTACTTC,CASSAGATGGDEQYF
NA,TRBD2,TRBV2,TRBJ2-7,TGTGCCAGCCAGCGGGACGGCCCATCCTACGAGCAGTACTTC,CASQRDGPSYEQYF
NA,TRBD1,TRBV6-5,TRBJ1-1,TGTGCCACCAGACCGACACAGGGGGCAAGGAGAGCTTTCTTT,CATRPTQGARRAFF
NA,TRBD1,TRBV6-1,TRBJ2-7,TGTGCCAGCAGTGAATGGTGGGACAGGGGCCTCGACGAGCAGTACTTC,CASSEWWDRGLDEQYF
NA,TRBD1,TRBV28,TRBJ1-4,TGTGCCAGCACCGCGGGGGGACAGGGACACGAAAAACTGTTTTTT,CASTAGGQGHEKLFF
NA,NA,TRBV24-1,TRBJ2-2,TGTGCCACCGGGACTTCAAACACCGGGGAGCTGTTTTTT,CATGTSNTGELFF
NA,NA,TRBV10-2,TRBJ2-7,TGCGCCAGCGGACAGACAGGTAATCGCTACGAGCAGTACTTC,CASGQTGNRYEQYF
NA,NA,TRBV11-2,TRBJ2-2,TGTGCCAGCAGCTCCCGCGGTCTCCCCGGGGAGCTGTTTTTT,CASSSRGLPGELFF
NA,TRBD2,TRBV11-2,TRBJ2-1,TGTGCCAGCAGCTTAGTGTGGCGCGGGAGACGAAATGAGCAGTTCTTC,CASSLVWRGRRNEQFF
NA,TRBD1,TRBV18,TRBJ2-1,TGTGCCAGCTCACTCGGACAGGGGGCCCGGAATGAGCAGTTCTTC,CASSLGQGARNEQFF
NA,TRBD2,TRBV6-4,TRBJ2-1,TGTGCCAGCAGTCGAGCGGGGGGGGTCTACAATGAGCAGTTCTTC,CASSRAGGVYNEQFF
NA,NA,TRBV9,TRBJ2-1,TGTGCCAGCAGCGTAGCGGGGGATTCCTACAATGAGCAGTTCTTC,CASSVAGDSYNEQFF
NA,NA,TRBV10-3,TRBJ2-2,TGTGCCATAGGACACCACACCGGGGAGCTGTTTTTT,CAIGHHTGELFF
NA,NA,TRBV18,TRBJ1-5,TGTGCCAGCTCACCGGACAAAGATCAGCCCCAGCATTTT,CASSPDKDQPQHF
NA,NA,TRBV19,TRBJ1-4,TGTGCCAGTAGTGCTTCCGCGGCCTTGAATGAAAAACTGTTTTTT,CASSASAALNEKLFF
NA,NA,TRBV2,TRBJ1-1,TGTGCCAGCAGGGACATACAGAACACTGAAGCTTTCTTT,CASRDIQNTEAFF
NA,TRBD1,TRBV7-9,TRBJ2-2,TGTGCCAGCAGCTCACCGGGACAGGGGGGCGGGGAGCTGTTTTTT,CASSSPGQGGGELFF
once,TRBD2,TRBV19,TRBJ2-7,TGTGCCAGTAGTGACCTACCGGGACTAGCGGGAGCTCAGCAGTACTTC,CASSDLPGLAGAQQYF
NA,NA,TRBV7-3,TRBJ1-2,TGTGCCAGCAGCCAGACAGAATACTATGGCTACACCTTC,CASSQTEYYGYTF
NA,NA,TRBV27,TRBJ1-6,TGTGCCAGCCACAAGCGGGATCATAATTCACCCCTCCACTTT,CASHKRDHNSPLHF
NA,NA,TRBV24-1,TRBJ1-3,TGTGCCACCAGTGATCCAGGCTCTGGAAACACCATATATTTT,CATSDPGSGNTIYF
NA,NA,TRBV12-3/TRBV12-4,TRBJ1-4,TGTGCCAGCAGTCCTATGCGGGGTGAAAAACTGTTTTTT,CASSPMRGEKLFF
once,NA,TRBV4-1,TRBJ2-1,TGCGCCAGCAGCTCACCCGGGGTCTATGAGCAGTTCTTC,CASSSPGVYEQFF